The present T cell receptor (beta chain) was sequenced within a study of T cell changes during pregnancy in multiple sclerosis. Per the germline V gene, CDR1 is MNHEY and CDR2 is SVGAGI. The V end was cut by 5 bases, the J end by 4 bases, with 14 bases between. The CDR3 runs to 14 residues. The table came from immunoSEQ multiplex PCR; TCRdb's copy has only in-frame clones and leaves some out. This repertoire shows around 34,000 clones, roughly nine tenths found once; its top ten account for approximately 12%. The source material was CD8+ T cells from peripheral blood mononuclear cells, sampled before pregnancy. This TCR derives from a female donor with multiple sclerosis, enrolled in a pregnancy study. This rearrangement joins TRBV6-5 to TRBJ1-2; D may be TRBD1 (5 bases). The CDR3 loop reads CASSQGLTPYGYTF. The CDR3 bases are TGTGCCAGCAGTCAGGGACTGACTCCCTATGGCTACACCTTC.